This T cell receptor beta chain appears in the sequencing data of a study of early T cells in non-severe SARS-CoV-2 infection. Turning to the study itself: Sequencing of bulk RNA from unsorted whole blood was done, without chain pairing.

This clonotype was seen repeatedly, ten times or more. As part of library construction, unique molecular identifiers were attached to individual cDNA molecules. TCRdb fed the 5' RACE reads into MiXCR, producing one record per CDR3 protein. The table shows some 21,000 distinct CDR3 sequences, with about 5.2% occurring only once. The sequenced material came from whole blood. This receptor was identified in an adult who was a healthcare worker with PCR-confirmed SARS-CoV-2 infection or an uninfected control (not recorded which).

The CDR3 loop reads CASSIAHNTGELFF. The CDR3 nucleotides read TGTGCCAGTAGTATAGCACACAACACCGGGGAGCTGTTTTTT. The chain uses TRBV19 and TRBJ2-2; D is unresolved. This CDR3 has 14 residues. V lost 1 base and J lost 2, with 5 bases in between. From germline, CDR1 is LNHDA and CDR2 SQIVND (reference sequence).